Reported below is one T cell receptor beta chain. Methods used by the authors: Researchers report that nucleated cell counts were estimated from reference gene primer amplification. Assay: immunoSEQ multiplex PCR; the TCRdb copy retains only in-frame clones and omits some. The V and J calls and the clone size are those of that table, but D and trimming were determined from the DNA. Of about 210,000 clones listed, 65% to 90% are singletons. Enrollment of patients from Seattle took place during active infection, with longitudinal follow-up. The germline V gene encodes CDR1 LNHNV and CDR2 YYDKDF (reference sequence). CDR3 length: 17 residues. Trimming took off 1 base at V and 4 bases at J, with 16 bases between the two ends. This sample stems from a study of blood T cell repertoires in COVID-19. Study-level information: Researchers got acute and convalescent COVID-19 samples from the United States, Italy and Spain.

The sequence derives from a woman in her 70s with COVID-19, enrolled during active disease. Sequencing used peripheral blood. The J gene is TRBJ1-4, the V gene TRBV15; D remains unclear. The CDR3 here is CATSRGSHPRFNEKLFF. The CDR3 DNA follows: TGTGCCACCAGCAGAGGATCACATCCCAGATTTAATGAAAAACTGTTTTTT.